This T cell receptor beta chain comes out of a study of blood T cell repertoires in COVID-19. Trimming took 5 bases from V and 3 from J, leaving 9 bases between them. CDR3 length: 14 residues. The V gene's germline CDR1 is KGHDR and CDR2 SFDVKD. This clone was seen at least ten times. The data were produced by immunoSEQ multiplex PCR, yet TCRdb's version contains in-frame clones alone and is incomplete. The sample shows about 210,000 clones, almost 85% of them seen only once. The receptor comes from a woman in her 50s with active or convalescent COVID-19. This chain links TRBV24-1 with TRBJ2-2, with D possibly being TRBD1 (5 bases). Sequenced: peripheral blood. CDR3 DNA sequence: TGTGCCACCAGTGGGACAAGTCACACCGGGGAGCTGTTTTTT. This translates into CATSGTSHTGELFF.